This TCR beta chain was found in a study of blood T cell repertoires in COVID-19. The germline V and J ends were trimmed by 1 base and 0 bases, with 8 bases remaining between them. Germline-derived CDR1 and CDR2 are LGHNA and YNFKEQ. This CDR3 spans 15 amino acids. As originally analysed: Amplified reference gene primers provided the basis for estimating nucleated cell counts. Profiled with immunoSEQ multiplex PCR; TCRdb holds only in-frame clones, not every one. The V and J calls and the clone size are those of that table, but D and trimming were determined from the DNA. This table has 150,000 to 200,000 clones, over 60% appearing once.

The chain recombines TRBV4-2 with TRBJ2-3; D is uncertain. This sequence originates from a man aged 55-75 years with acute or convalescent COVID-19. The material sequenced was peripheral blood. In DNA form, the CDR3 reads TGTGCCAGCAGCCAAGGGCACCCTAGCACAGATACGCAGTATTTT. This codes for CASSQGHPSTDTQYF.